This is a list of T cell receptor beta chains from one sample in a study of PD-1 blockade in classical Hodgkin lymphoma. The table came from immunoSEQ multiplex PCR; TCRdb's copy has only in-frame clones and leaves some out. Counted here are more than 90,000 clones, about four fifths occurring once; the ten biggest clones make up under 20%. The input for sequencing was peripheral blood mononuclear cells (PBMCs), taken before the second cycle of nivolumab. The source of these receptors is a human donor with classical Hodgkin lymphoma. Each CDR3 is given with its conserved first and last residue. The D gene is left open where the match is weak. For some rows the clone size is stated as once, few or many, or as a class when expanded; others skip it.

J gene,clone size,V gene,D gene,CDR3 protein,CDR3 DNA
TRBJ1-1,-,TRBV28,TRBD1,CASSTLQGAMNTEAFF,TGTGCCAGCAGTACCCTTCAGGGGGCGATGAACACTGAAGCTTTCTTT
TRBJ1-2,-,TRBV19,-,CASRAGRPNYGYTF,TGTGCCAGTAGAGCAGGACGACCTAACTATGGCTACACCTTC
TRBJ2-3,-,TRBV4-3,-,CASSQVGRDTDTQYF,TGCGCCAGCAGCCAAGTAGGGCGAGACACAGATACGCAGTATTTT
TRBJ1-2,-,TRBV7-9,-,CASSLGDGSLGYTF,TGTGCCAGCAGCTTAGGGGACGGCTCTCTCGGCTACACCTTC
TRBJ2-1,-,TRBV18,-,CASSPTPAGEQFF,TGTGCCAGCTCACCAACCCCCGCGGGTGAGCAGTTCTTC
TRBJ1-4,-,TRBV7-2,-,CASSSFGLGNEKLFF,TGTGCCAGCAGCTCCTTTGGGCTTGGTAATGAAAAACTGTTTTTT
TRBJ2-5,once,TRBV6-5,-,CASSYSHLRETQYF,TGTGCCAGCAGTTACTCGCACCTCAGAGAGACCCAGTACTTC
TRBJ1-6,-,TRBV5-6,TRBD1,CASSASTAWTGVHF,TGTGCCAGCAGCGCCTCCACCGCCTGGACAGGGGTCCACTTT
TRBJ1-2,-,TRBV5-1,-,CASSHGGADGYTF,TGCGCCAGCTCCCATGGGGGTGCCGATGGCTACACCTTC
TRBJ2-2,-,TRBV4-1,TRBD2,CASSQVRGGTGELFF,TGCGCCAGCAGCCAAGTCCGGGGGGGCACCGGGGAGCTGTTTTTT
TRBJ2-3,few,TRBV29-1,TRBD2,CSVELAGGRPSTDTQYF,TGCAGCGTTGAACTAGCGGGAGGAAGACCTAGCACAGATACGCAGTATTTT
TRBJ2-7,few,TRBV5-6,TRBD2,CASSVLAGALYEQYF,TGTGCCAGCAGCGTATTAGCGGGAGCCCTCTACGAGCAGTACTTC
TRBJ2-3,-,TRBV10-3,-,CAIGEVGFTDTQYF,TGTGCCATCGGAGAAGTCGGATTCACAGATACGCAGTATTTT
TRBJ1-3,-,TRBV5-1,-,CASSPDGGLGRNTIYF,TGCGCCAGCAGCCCCGACGGGGGCCTCGGCCGAAACACCATATATTTT
TRBJ2-7,-,TRBV5-1,TRBD2,CASSPTSGRANEQYF,TGCGCCAGCAGCCCTACTAGCGGGAGGGCCAACGAGCAGTACTTC
TRBJ2-7,-,TRBV5-6,-,CATSTRVGEQYF,TGTGCCACCAGTACGAGGGTAGGGGAGCAGTACTTC
TRBJ2-3,-,TRBV7-8,TRBD2,CASSLGTSGGPTDTQYF,TGTGCCAGCAGCTTAGGGACTAGCGGGGGACCCACAGATACGCAGTATTTT
TRBJ2-3,-,TRBV10-3,TRBD2,CAISDPSSGRTSDTQYF,TGTGCCATCAGTGACCCTAGTAGCGGGAGGACCTCAGATACGCAGTATTTT
TRBJ2-1,-,TRBV5-5,-,CASSLGQTYNEQFF,TGTGCCAGCAGCTTAGGGCAAACCTACAATGAGCAGTTCTTC
TRBJ2-7,-,TRBV6-5,-,CASRLVDSPTYEQYF,TGTGCCAGCAGATTGGTGGACTCCCCGACCTACGAGCAGTACTTC
TRBJ1-2,-,TRBV28,TRBD1,CASSNPGTGGRYTF,TGTGCCAGCAGCAACCCTGGGACAGGGGGACGCTACACCTTC
TRBJ1-1,-,TRBV5-1,TRBD1,CASSLGQGARGEAFF,TGCGCCAGCAGCTTGGGACAGGGGGCGCGGGGTGAAGCTTTCTTT
TRBJ2-1,once,TRBV5-1,TRBD1,CASSPQGTGLNEQFF,TGCGCCAGCAGCCCCCAGGGGACAGGGTTAAATGAGCAGTTCTTC
TRBJ2-1,many,TRBV28,TRBD2,CASSLLASGNNEQFF,TGTGCCAGCAGTTTATTGGCTAGCGGTAACAATGAGCAGTTCTTC
TRBJ2-7,few,TRBV5-5,-,CASSFTGRPEQYF,TGTGCCAGCAGCTTTACAGGGAGGCCCGAGCAGTACTTC
TRBJ2-2,-,TRBV19,TRBD2,CASRRGRSGRDTGELFF,TGTGCCAGTAGAAGAGGAAGGAGCGGGAGGGACACCGGGGAGCTGTTTTTT
TRBJ2-3,-,TRBV7-6,-,CASSLLASGKTDTQYF,TGTGCCAGCAGCTTATTGGCGAGCGGTAAGACAGATACGCAGTATTTT
TRBJ1-2,many,TRBV10-3,TRBD1,CATRTGSGYTF,TGTGCCACCCGGACAGGGTCTGGCTACACCTTC
TRBJ2-5,few,TRBV2,-,CASTLISETQYF,TGTGCCAGCACCCTTATAAGTGAGACCCAGTACTTC
TRBJ1-5,many,TRBV7-9,-,CASSQYSNQPQHF,TGTGCCAGCAGCCAATATAGCAATCAGCCCCAGCATTTT
TRBJ2-5,-,TRBV2,-,CASSTGFETQYF,TGTGCCAGCAGTACAGGGTTTGAGACCCAGTACTTC
TRBJ2-2,-,TRBV5-6,TRBD1,CASSFGQGNTGELFF,TGTGCCAGCAGCTTCGGACAGGGGAACACCGGGGAGCTGTTTTTT
TRBJ2-3,-,TRBV18,-,CASSPPTGDTQYF,TGTGCCAGCTCACCACCGACAGGAGATACGCAGTATTTT
TRBJ1-1,-,TRBV28,-,CASSLGGIMNTEAFF,TGTGCCAGCAGTTTAGGAGGGATCATGAACACTGAAGCTTTCTTT
TRBJ2-7,-,TRBV13,-,CASSPGSPLYEQYF,TGTGCCAGCAGCCCAGGGAGCCCTCTCTACGAGCAGTACTTC
TRBJ1-1,-,TRBV5-1,TRBD1,CASSSWTGGGTEAFF,TGCGCCAGCAGCTCGTGGACAGGGGGTGGCACTGAAGCTTTCTTT
TRBJ2-3,-,TRBV5-8,-,CASSLTGSSTDTQYF,TGTGCCAGCAGCTTAACAGGGTCTAGCACAGATACGCAGTATTTT
TRBJ1-5,once,TRBV28,TRBD1,CASSFGTGASGNQPQHF,TGTGCCAGCAGCTTCGGGACAGGGGCCTCGGGCAATCAGCCCCAGCATTTT
TRBJ1-2,few,TRBV6-1,TRBD1,CASSYTTGGSGYTF,TGTGCCAGCAGTTATACGACAGGGGGGAGCGGCTACACCTTC
TRBJ2-1,few,TRBV10-3,TRBD1,CAIRLTGGNGLPYNEQFF,TGTGCCATCAGGTTGACAGGGGGGAATGGCCTGCCCTACAATGAGCAGTTCTTC
TRBJ2-1,-,TRBV6-5,-,CASRPSAGASEQFF,TGTGCCAGCAGACCCTCCGCAGGGGCGAGTGAGCAGTTCTTC
TRBJ1-2,-,TRBV11-2,-,CASSFQGNYGYTF,TGTGCCAGCAGCTTTCAGGGGAACTATGGCTACACCTTC
TRBJ2-5,-,TRBV15,TRBD1,CATSKGQGEETQYF,TGTGCCACCAGCAAAGGACAGGGCGAAGAGACCCAGTACTTC
TRBJ2-2,once,TRBV5-6,-,CASSLLGQGNTGELFF,TGTGCCAGCAGCTTGCTCGGCCAGGGGAACACCGGGGAGCTGTTTTTT
TRBJ2-7,few,TRBV6-5,-,CASSTGASYEQYF,TGTGCCAGCAGTACCGGGGCCTCCTACGAGCAGTACTTC
TRBJ2-7,-,TRBV10-3,-,CAISDSYEQYF,TGTGCCATCAGTGACTCCTACGAGCAGTACTTC
TRBJ2-4,many,TRBV11-3,-,CASSLDGSQNIQYF,TGTGCCAGCAGCTTAGACGGTAGCCAAAACATTCAGTACTTC
TRBJ2-7,-,TRBV19,-,CASSIDLWRNYEQYF,TGTGCCAGTAGTATAGATCTATGGCGGAACTACGAGCAGTACTTC
TRBJ1-5,-,TRBV2,TRBD1,CASSEIQTGGTQPQHF,TGTGCCAGCAGTGAAATTCAGACAGGGGGAACTCAGCCCCAGCATTTT
TRBJ2-5,-,TRBV14,TRBD2,CASSTTGTSEETQYF,TGTGCCAGCAGCACAACAGGAACTAGCGAAGAGACCCAGTACTTC
TRBJ2-7,-,TRBV25-1,-,CASTSGGEQYF,TGTGCCAGCACCAGCGGCGGCGAGCAGTACTTC
TRBJ2-5,-,TRBV7-2,-,CASSLPGRGGETQYF,TGTGCCAGCAGCTTACCTGGCAGGGGGGGAGAGACCCAGTACTTC
TRBJ1-2,-,TRBV5-4,TRBD1,CASSSREGQGYGYTF,TGTGCCAGCAGCTCACGTGAGGGACAGGGGTATGGCTACACCTTC
TRBJ2-7,-,TRBV28,TRBD2,CASSLSSGRNEQYF,TGTGCCAGCAGTCTTTCTAGCGGGAGGAACGAGCAGTACTTC